This TCR beta chain was captured in a study of T-cell memory formation after mild COVID-19. TCRdb called the 5' RACE reads again in MiXCR, with one record for every CDR3 protein. The repertoire holds just over 400,000 distinct CDR3 sequences, with less than 25% as singletons. This clonotype appeared a few times. The sample taken for sequencing was PBMCs or a T cell subset sorted from them (not recorded which). The TCR originated in an adult woman who had mild COVID-19 (a few samples of this study predate the infection). Cell type and time point are not known.

CDR3 DNA sequence: TGTGCCACCAGCAGTTATTTTAGCGGGAGAACAGATACGCAGTATTTT. Translating it yields CATSSYFSGRTDTQYF. V gene TRBV15 combines with J gene TRBJ2-3; TRBD2 agrees at 9 bases. Unmatched junction bases numbered 7, after V lost 3 bases and J lost 3 bases. The CDR3 spans 16 residues. Germline CDR1 reads LNHNV; CDR2 reads YYDKDF (reference sequence).